A single sample gave rise to the 11 T cell receptor beta chains below, sequenced in a study of T cell repertoires in cytomegalovirus infection. No antigen has been assigned to these receptors. TCRdb recomputed calls from the reads with MiXCR, one row per CDR3 protein. The sample yields tens of thousands of distinct CDR3 sequences, 42% seen once. The specimen was CD8+ T cells from cultured PBMCs, collected from culture after CMV antigen stimulation. All receptors derive from a human donor in good health (CMV status not recorded). Some clones in this sample may be carry-over from other donors' samples.

This clonotype appeared a few times. V gene TRBV4-3 combines with J gene TRBJ2-3; 8 nucleotides align to TRBD1. The germline gives CDR1 LGHNA, CDR2 YSLEER. J lost 3 bases, V lost 3 bases, and 8 bases had no gene match. This CDR3 is 16 amino acids long. The CDR3 DNA is TGCGCCAGCAGCCATCAAACAGGGGGGCGGACAGATACGCAGTATTTT. Residues: CASSHQTGGRTDTQYF.

The chain carries TRBV6-1 and TRBJ2-7, with D unresolved. V lost 1 base, J lost 2 bases, and 12 bases lay in between. The CDR3 has 15 amino acids. Germline-derived CDR1 and CDR2 are MNHNS and SASEGT. CDR3 protein: CASSEGAAVTYEQYF. The CDR3 DNA reads TGTGCCAGCAGTGAAGGGGCAGCCGTAACCTACGAGCAGTACTTC.

The chain uses TRBV2 and TRBJ1-1, with a tentative D call TRBD1 (6 bases). The CDR3 sequence is 13 residues long. V lost 8 bases, J lost 5 bases, and 15 bases lay in between. Germline values: CDR1 SNHLY, CDR2 FYNNEI. The CDR3 loop reads CASSEGGLTEAFF. CDR3 DNA: TGTGCCAGCTCGGAGGGGGGATTGACTGAAGCTTTCTTT.

The chain carries TRBV4-3 and TRBJ1-6; 10 positions match TRBD1. Unmatched junction bases numbered 8, after V lost 1 base and J lost 8 bases. CDR1 LGHNA and CDR2 YSLEER come from the germline V gene. This CDR3 contains 17 residues. The CDR3 DNA follows: TGCGCCAGCAGCCAAGCGGAAGATGGGACAGGGGATTCACCCCTCCACTTT. Translating it yields CASSQAEDGTGDSPLHF.

This rearrangement joins TRBV15 to TRBJ2-7; no clear D. Looked up from germline, CDR1 is LNHNV and CDR2 is YYDKDF (reference sequence). Trimming removed 11 bases from V and 0 bases from J, with 14 bases in between. This CDR3 region has 13 residues. This chain's CDR3 is CAAGSGLSYEQYF. CDR3 nucleotides: TGTGCCGCCGGGTCCGGCCTCTCCTACGAGCAGTACTTC.

This clonotype was seen only a few times. This sequence joins TRBV4-3 and TRBJ2-3; D may match TRBD1 or TRBD2 (5 bases each). Per the germline V gene, CDR1 is LGHNA and CDR2 is YSLEER. This CDR3 has 17 residues. V gave up 1 base and J gave up 0 bases, with 14 bases separating them. In DNA, the CDR3 is TGCGCCAGCAGCCAAGGACCAGACGGGGCGAGCACAGATACGCAGTATTTT. The encoded protein is CASSQGPDGASTDTQYF.

V and J are TRBV4-2 and TRBJ2-1; 11 bases map to TRBD1. The germline gives CDR1 LGHNA, CDR2 YNFKEQ. The CDR3 length is 17 residues. Trimming took 0 bases from V and 8 from J; bases not matched to a gene: 9. The CDR3 bases are TGTGCCAGCAGCCAAGATCCCGGGGACAGGGGGAGGGATGAGCAGTTCTTC. This codes for CASSQDPGDRGRDEQFF.

J is TRBJ2-7 and V is TRBV12-3 or TRBV12-4, with D hard to call. Trimming shortened V by 7 bases and J by 1 base, and 14 bases separated the two germline ends. The CDR3 is 14 residues long. For the CDR3, the DNA is TGTGCCAGCATGCAGAGTTCCCTGTCCTACGAGCAGTACTTC. Its protein is CASMQSSLSYEQYF.

This clonotype was observed a few times. V usage is TRBV27 and J usage is TRBJ1-2; D not resolved. The ends were cut back, 0 bases at V and 6 bases at J, with 11 bases in the middle. Germline V gene sequence: CDR1 MNHEY, CDR2 SMNVEV (reference sequence). This CDR3 has 14 amino acids. The CDR3 region is CASSLSTGNDGYTF. The CDR3 DNA reads TGTGCCAGCAGTTTATCGACGGGGAACGATGGCTACACCTTC.

Only a few counts were recorded for this clonotype. This chain connects TRBV4-3 to TRBJ2-7; tentatively, D is TRBD2 (5 bases). Germline CDR1 LGHNA, CDR2 YSLEER. The CDR3 runs 15 residues. V was clipped by 0 bases and J by 6 bases, with 15 bases between them. This CDR3 is CASSQDRSSSAEQYF. The CDR3 DNA is TGCGCCAGCAGCCAAGATCGGTCTAGCAGCGCCGAGCAGTACTTC.

This chain connects TRBV7-2 to TRBJ1-3; tentative D call: TRBD1 (6 bases). Trimming pared 6 bases from V and 2 bases from J, leaving 11 bases between. CDR1 is SGHTA, CDR2 FQGNSA, per germline. The CDR3 has 14 residues. The CDR3 sequence: CASRLQGTGNTIYF. As DNA, the CDR3 is TGTGCCAGCAGACTACAGGGAACTGGAAACACCATATATTTT.